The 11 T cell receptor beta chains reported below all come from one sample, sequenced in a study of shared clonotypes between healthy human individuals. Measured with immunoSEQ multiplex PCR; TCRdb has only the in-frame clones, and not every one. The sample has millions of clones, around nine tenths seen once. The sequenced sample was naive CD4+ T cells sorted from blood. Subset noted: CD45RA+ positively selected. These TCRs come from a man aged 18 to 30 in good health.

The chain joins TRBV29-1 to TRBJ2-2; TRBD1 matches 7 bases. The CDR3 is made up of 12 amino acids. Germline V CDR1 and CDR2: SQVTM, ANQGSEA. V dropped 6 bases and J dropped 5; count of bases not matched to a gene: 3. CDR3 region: CSVDRVTGELFF. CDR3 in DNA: TGCAGCGTCGACAGGGTTACCGGGGAGCTGTTTTTT.

This chain's CDR3 is CASSRGDFSKSYEQYF. Here the CDR3 DNA reads TGTGCCAGCAGCCGCGGGGACTTTTCCAAATCCTACGAGCAGTACTTC. V is TRBV14 and J is TRBJ2-7; D may be TRBD2 (6 bases). This CDR3 comprises 16 residues. V dropped 4 bases and J dropped 1 base, with 17 bases sitting between them. Germline V gene data show CDR1 as SGHDN and CDR2 as FVKESK.

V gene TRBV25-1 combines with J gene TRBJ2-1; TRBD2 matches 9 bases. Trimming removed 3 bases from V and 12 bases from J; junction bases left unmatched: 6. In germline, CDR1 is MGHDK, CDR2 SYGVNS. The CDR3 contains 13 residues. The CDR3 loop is CASSDSGTSRQFF. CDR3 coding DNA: TGTGCCAGCAGTGACTCCGGGACTAGCAGGCAGTTCTTC.

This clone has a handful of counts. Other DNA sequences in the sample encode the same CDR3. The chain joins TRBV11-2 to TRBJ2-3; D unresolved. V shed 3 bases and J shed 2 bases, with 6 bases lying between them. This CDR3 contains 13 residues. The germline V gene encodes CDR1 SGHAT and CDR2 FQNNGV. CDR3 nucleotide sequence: TGTGCCAGCAGCTTGGGGAACACAGATACGCAGTATTTT. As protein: CASSLGNTDTQYF.

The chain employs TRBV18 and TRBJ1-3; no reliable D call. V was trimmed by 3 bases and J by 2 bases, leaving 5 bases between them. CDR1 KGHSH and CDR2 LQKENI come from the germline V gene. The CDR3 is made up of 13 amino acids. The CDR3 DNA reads TGTGCCAGCTCACCCATGACTGGAAACACCATATATTTT. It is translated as CASSPMTGNTIYF. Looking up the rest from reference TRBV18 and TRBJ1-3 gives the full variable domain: NAGVMQNPRHLVRRRGQEARLRCSPMKGHSHVYWYRQLPEEGLKFMVYLQKENIIDESGMPKERFSAEFPKEGPSILRIQQVVRGDSAAYFCASSPMTGNTIYFGEGSWLTVV.

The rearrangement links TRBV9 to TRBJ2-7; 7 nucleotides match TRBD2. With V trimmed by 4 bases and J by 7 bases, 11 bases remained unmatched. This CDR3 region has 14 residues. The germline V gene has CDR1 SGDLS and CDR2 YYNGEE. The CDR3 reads CASSPSGGPSEQYF. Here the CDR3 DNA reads TGTGCCAGCAGCCCCTCGGGAGGTCCGAGTGAGCAGTACTTC.

CDR3 bases: TGCGCCAGCAGCTTGGCTACGTGGGGAGGTGAAGCTTTCTTT. Amino acids: CASSLATWGGEAFF. The chain employs TRBV5-1 and TRBJ1-1; D is unclear. Trimming shortened V by 0 bases and J by 7 bases, and 13 bases separated the two germline ends. CDR3 length equals 14 residues. Germline-derived CDR1 and CDR2 are SGHRS and YFSETQ.

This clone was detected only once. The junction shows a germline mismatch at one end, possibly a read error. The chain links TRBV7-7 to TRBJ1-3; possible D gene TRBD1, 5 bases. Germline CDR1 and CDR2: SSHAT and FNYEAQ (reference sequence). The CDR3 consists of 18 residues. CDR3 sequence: CASSLVRGAESSGNTIYF. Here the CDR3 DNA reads TGTGCTAGCAGCTTAGTCCGCGGGGCGGAGAGCTCTGGAAACACCATATATTTT.

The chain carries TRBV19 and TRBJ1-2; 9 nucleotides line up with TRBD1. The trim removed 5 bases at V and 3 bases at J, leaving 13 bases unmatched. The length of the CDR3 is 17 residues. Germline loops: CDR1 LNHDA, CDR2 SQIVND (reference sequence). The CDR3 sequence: CASSAGTGSKGHYGYTF. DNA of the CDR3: TGTGCCAGTAGTGCCGGGACAGGGAGTAAGGGTCACTATGGCTACACCTTC.

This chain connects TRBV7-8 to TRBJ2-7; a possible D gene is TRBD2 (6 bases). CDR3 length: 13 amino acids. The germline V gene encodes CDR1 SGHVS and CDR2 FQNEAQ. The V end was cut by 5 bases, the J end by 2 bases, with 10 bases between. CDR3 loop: CASSPRGTYEQYF. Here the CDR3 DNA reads TGTGCCAGCAGCCCTCGGGGGACCTACGAGCAGTACTTC.

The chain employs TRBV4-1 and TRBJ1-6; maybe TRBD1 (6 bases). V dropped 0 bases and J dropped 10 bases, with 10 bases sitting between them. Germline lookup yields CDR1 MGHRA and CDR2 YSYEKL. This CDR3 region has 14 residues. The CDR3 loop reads CASSQEGGASPLHF. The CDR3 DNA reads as TGCGCCAGCAGCCAAGAAGGGGGTGCCTCACCCCTCCACTTT.